These 28 T cell receptor beta chains share one sample of origin, sequenced in a study of CD8+ T cells in alopecia areata. Reverse transcribed after extraction, RNA yielded cDNA as the sequencing template. Here immunoSEQ multiplex PCR was the method, and the copy in TCRdb shows in-frame clones only, minus some. The table lists roughly 120,000 clones, about 61% of them singletons. The sample consisted of CD4+ T cells sorted from blood. The source of these receptors is a human donor in good health.

This chain connects TRBV25-1 to TRBJ1-1; D is perhaps TRBD1 (5 bases). This CDR3 has 14 amino acids. Germline-derived CDR1 and CDR2 are MGHDK and SYGVNS. The V and J ends lost 5 bases and 0 bases respectively, with 10 bases between them. The CDR3 region is CASSRGELNTEAFF. For the CDR3, the DNA is TGTGCCAGCAGTAGGGGAGAGCTGAACACTGAAGCTTTCTTT.

V gene TRBV5-4 combines with J gene TRBJ2-4; D perhaps matches TRBD2 (7 bases). The CDR3 has 14 amino acids. Trimming took 2 bases from V and 5 from J, leaving 11 bases between them. Looked up from germline, CDR1 is SGHNT and CDR2 is YYREEE (reference sequence). The CDR3 nucleotides read TGTGCCAGCAGCTTACAGGGAGGGGAAAACATTCAGTACTTC. Residues: CASSLQGGENIQYF.

Notes on this clone: This sample includes further DNA sequences coding for the same CDR3. The gene calls are TRBV27 and TRBJ2-5; D is unclear. The CDR3 is 13 amino acids. V shed 5 bases and J shed 1 base, with 8 bases lying between them. Germline CDR1 reads MNHEY; CDR2 reads SMNVEV (reference sequence). In nucleotides, the CDR3 is TGTGCCAGCAGTCTACGTCGCCAAGAGACCCAGTACTTC. Its protein is CASSLRRQETQYF.

The chain employs TRBV6-6 and TRBJ1-2; D possibly corresponds to TRBD1 (5 bases). V dropped 0 bases and J dropped 7 bases, with 15 bases sitting between them. Germline loops: CDR1 MNHNY, CDR2 SVGAGI (reference sequence). CDR3 length equals 15 residues. The chain's CDR3 is CASSYSPGQEGGYTF. DNA of the CDR3: TGTGCCAGCAGTTACTCCCCGGGGCAGGAGGGTGGCTACACCTTC.

This clone occurred a few times. The rearrangement links TRBV14 to TRBJ2-4; D may be TRBD1 or TRBD2 (5 bases each). Trimming pared 0 bases from V and 1 base from J, leaving 10 bases between. The CDR3 is 16 residues long. The germline V gene encodes CDR1 SGHDN and CDR2 FVKESK. CDR3 in DNA: TGTGCCAGCAGCCAAGAAGAGAGGGGTGCCAAAAACATTCAGTACTTC. This gives the protein CASSQEERGAKNIQYF.

The V and J genes are TRBV5-1 and TRBJ2-1; 10 positions match TRBD2. The V gene end was trimmed by 3 bases and the J gene end by 8 bases; junction bases not matched to a gene: 8. The CDR3 has 15 residues. Germline-derived CDR1 and CDR2 are SGHRS and YFSETQ. The CDR3 spells CASSSGLAAGHEQFF. The CDR3 region has the DNA TGCGCCAGCAGCTCCGGACTAGCGGCCGGCCATGAGCAGTTCTTC.

This clone was counted between two and nine times. The chain links TRBV25-1 to TRBJ2-5, with D possibly being TRBD2 (7 bases). The CDR3 spans 16 residues. CDR1 is MGHDK, CDR2 SYGVNS, per germline. The germline V and J ends were trimmed by 1 base and 1 base, with 13 bases remaining between them. CDR3 nucleotide sequence: TGTGCCAGCAGTGAATTCGGGGGGCTAATCCAAGAGACCCAGTACTTC. Its protein product is CASSEFGGLIQETQYF.

The chain has TRBV5-1 and TRBJ2-3; no firm D call. CDR1 and CDR2 from the germline V gene are SGHRS and YFSETQ. Trimming left V 10 bases short and J 4 bases short, with 22 bases between. This CDR3 comprises 15 residues. CDR3 amino acids: CASTLGSVVADTQYF. The CDR3 DNA is TGCGCCTCCACCCTGGGATCGGTTGTCGCAGATACGCAGTATTTT.

The chain recombines TRBV14 with TRBJ1-1, with no clear D. Germline V gene data show CDR1 as SGHDN and CDR2 as FVKESK. Trimming removed 1 base at V and 10 bases at J, with 16 bases between. The CDR3 spans 14 residues. This CDR3 is CASSQGAGFLTAFF. The CDR3 DNA is TGTGCCAGCAGCCAAGGGGCCGGGTTCCTTACAGCTTTCTTT.

The CDR3 bases are TGTGCCAGCAGGACGTCAGCTAACTATGGCTACACCTTC. Its translation is CASRTSANYGYTF. The V gene is TRBV5-4, the J gene TRBJ1-2; D gene unclear. This CDR3 is 13 amino acids long. Trimming pared 5 bases from V and 0 bases from J, leaving 8 bases between. CDR1 is SGHNT, CDR2 YYREEE, per germline (reference sequence).

This clone came up a few times. CDR3 coding DNA: TGCGCCAGCAGCTCCTCTCCGGGAAAAGAGACCCAGTACTTC. Translation gives CASSSSPGKETQYF. The chain has TRBV5-1 and TRBJ2-5, with D possibly matching TRBD2 (5 bases). CDR3 length equals 14 residues. Germline assignment: CDR1 SGHRS and CDR2 YFSETQ. Trimming left V 3 bases short and J 3 bases short, with 12 bases between. Together with reference TRBV5-1 and TRBJ2-5, the CDR3 gives the full variable domain: KAGVTQTPRYLIKTRGQQVTLSCSPISGHRSVSWYQQTPGQGLQFLFEYFSETQRNKGNFPGRFSGRQFSNSRSEMNVSTLELGDSALYLCASSSSPGKETQYFGPGTRLLVL.

This clone has a single count. The chain joins TRBV29-1 to TRBJ1-2, with D uncertain. The CDR3 has 10 residues. Trimming stripped 7 bases from V and 8 bases from J, with 11 bases between. The germline CDR1 and CDR2 sequences are SQVTM and ANQGSEA. DNA of the CDR3: TGCAGCGCCGATTACTTCGGCTACACCTTC. This translates into CSADYFGYTF.

This chain joins TRBV10-3 and TRBJ2-5; TRBD2 might be the D (7 bases). Trimming left V 11 bases short and J 1 base short, with 8 bases between. CDR1 and CDR2 from the germline V gene are ENHRY and SYGVKD. This CDR3 has 11 amino acids. The CDR3 nucleotides are TGTGCCGCGGGGGCCCAAGAGACCCAGTACTTC. Amino acids: CAAGAQETQYF.

The chain combines TRBV9 with TRBJ2-3; D is perhaps TRBD2 (7 bases). Trimming removed 4 bases from V and 1 base from J, with 13 bases in between. Germline CDR1 and CDR2: SGDLS and YYNGEE. The CDR3 contains 15 residues. The CDR3, as DNA: TGTGCCAGCAGCTCCGGGGGGCGCGGCACAGATACGCAGTATTTT. The encoded protein is CASSSGGRGTDTQYF.

The V and J genes are TRBV5-1 and TRBJ2-1, with 12 bases that match TRBD1. The trim removed 4 bases at V and 8 bases at J, leaving 7 bases unmatched. This CDR3 contains 15 residues. In germline, CDR1 is SGHRS, CDR2 YFSETQ. The CDR3 bases are TGCGCCAGCAGCGTACCCGGGACAGGGGGCGATGAGCAGTTCTTC. This encodes CASSVPGTGGDEQFF.

The chain combines TRBV29-1 with TRBJ1-2; the D is unclear. The V gene lost 6 bases and the J gene lost 1 base, with 9 bases spanning the gap. Per the germline V gene, CDR1 is SQVTM and CDR2 is ANQGSEA. CDR3 size: 12 residues. CDR3 nucleotides: TGCAGCGTAAGCGAGCATAACTATGGCTACACCTTC. This codes for CSVSEHNYGYTF.

This chain uses TRBV7-2 with TRBJ1-2; D is perhaps TRBD1 (6 bases). The CDR3 is 15 residues long. The germline CDR1 and CDR2 sequences are SGHTA and FQGNSA. Between the trimmed V and J ends, which lost 8 bases and 3 bases, there was a span of 19 bases. CDR3 sequence: CASRGTGAIDYGYTF. The CDR3 DNA is TGTGCCAGCCGCGGTACGGGGGCGATAGACTATGGCTACACCTTC.

This clone is a singleton in its sample. This sequence joins TRBV7-9 and TRBJ1-1; D is perhaps TRBD1 (5 bases). The CDR3 is 13 amino acids. V was trimmed by 6 bases and J by 1 base, leaving 9 bases between them. Germline V gene lookup returns CDR1 SEHNR and CDR2 FQNEAQ (reference sequence). The CDR3 sequence is CASRFRENTEAFF. CDR3 coding DNA: TGTGCCAGCAGGTTCAGGGAGAACACTGAAGCTTTCTTT.

This clone was recorded only once. The chain joins TRBV29-1 to TRBJ2-1, with D perhaps TRBD1 or TRBD2 (5 bases each). V was trimmed by 5 bases and J by 0 bases, leaving 14 bases between them. Germline V lookup: CDR1 SQVTM, CDR2 ANQGSEA. There are 15 residues in the CDR3. CDR3 nucleotide sequence: TGCAGCGTTTCCGGGACCGTGAGCTCCTACAATGAGCAGTTCTTC. It is translated as CSVSGTVSSYNEQFF.

CDR3 sequence reads: CASSLAPPGDGELFF. Here the CDR3 DNA reads TGTGCCAGCAGCTTAGCTCCACCAGGGGACGGGGAGCTGTTTTTT. J is TRBJ2-2 and V is TRBV7-9, with D possibly TRBD1 on 6 matching bases. CDR3 length: 15 amino acids. The V end was cut by 0 bases, the J end by 7 bases, with 12 bases between. Germline lookup yields CDR1 SEHNR and CDR2 FQNEAQ (reference sequence). The whole variable domain, filled in from reference TRBV7-9 and TRBJ2-2, reads DTGVSQNPRHKITKRGQNVTFRCDPISEHNRLYWYRQTLGQGPEFLTYFQNEAQLEKSRLLSDRFSAERPKGSFSTLEIQRTEQGDSAMYLCASSLAPPGDGELFFGEGSRLTVL.

The rearrangement links TRBV4-1 to TRBJ1-2; no clear D. V lost 0 bases to trimming and J lost 1 base, with 3 bases between them. Germline CDR1 is MGHRA and CDR2 is YSYEKL. This CDR3 is built from 13 residues. The CDR3 DNA reads as TGCGCCAGCAGCCAAGAGGGTAACTATGGCTACACCTTC. Its protein product is CASSQEGNYGYTF.

CDR3 DNA sequence: TGTGCCAGCAGCGCGAGACAGGGTCGAGAGACCCAGTACTTC. Its translation is CASSARQGRETQYF. V is TRBV9 and J is TRBJ2-5; 7 bases are shared with TRBD1. The CDR3 loop spans 14 amino acids. V shed 3 bases and J 4 bases; nucleotides not matched to a gene: 6. Germline-derived CDR1 and CDR2 are SGDLS and YYNGEE.

The chain combines TRBV11-2 with TRBJ2-7; 8 nucleotides align to TRBD1. With 1 base clipped from V and 5 bases from J, the junction kept 4 bases outside the gene matches. The length of the CDR3 is 14 residues. Per germline, CDR1 SGHAT and CDR2 FQNNGV. CDR3: CASSLGRGQNEQYF. The CDR3 bases are TGTGCCAGCAGCTTAGGCAGGGGGCAAAACGAGCAGTACTTC.

The chain recombines TRBV29-1 with TRBJ2-1; D gene ambiguous. The CDR3 extends over 13 amino acids. Germline CDR1 SQVTM, CDR2 ANQGSEA. The CDR3 loop reads CSPLKAAKNEQFF. For the CDR3, the DNA is TGCAGTCCCTTAAAGGCAGCTAAAAATGAGCAGTTCTTC.

This sequence joins TRBV29-1 and TRBJ2-7; tentative D call: TRBD1 (7 bases). CDR3 length: 16 residues. Germline V lookup: CDR1 SQVTM, CDR2 ANQGSEA. Trimming pared 2 bases from V and 4 bases from J, leaving 21 bases between. CDR3 amino acids: CSVEIGTAGRRYEQYF. DNA of the CDR3: TGCAGCGTTGAAATCGGGACAGCGGGTCGTCGATACGAGCAGTACTTC.

The CDR3, as DNA: TGTGCCTTACAATGGGGCTATTGGGGCGAGCAGTACTTC. Its protein is CALQWGYWGEQYF. The chain links TRBV30 to TRBJ2-7; tentatively, D is TRBD1 (5 bases). Looked up from germline, CDR1 is GTSNPN and CDR2 is SVGIG (reference sequence). The CDR3 has 13 amino acids. Trimming stripped 7 bases from V and 6 bases from J, with 19 bases between.

V gene TRBV6-6 combines with J gene TRBJ1-2, with D possibly TRBD1 on 6 matching bases. The CDR3 contains 13 residues. V was pared by 8 bases and J by 4 bases, with 14 bases between. Germline V gene lookup returns CDR1 MNHNY and CDR2 SVGAGI (reference sequence). The chain's CDR3 is CASESGQSYGYTF. CDR3 DNA: TGTGCCAGCGAAAGCGGACAGTCCTATGGCTACACCTTC.

The rearrangement uses TRBV28 and TRBJ1-2; D unresolved. The germline V gene encodes CDR1 MDHEN and CDR2 SYDVKM. V shed 5 bases and J shed 4 bases, with 8 bases lying between them. This CDR3 is built from 12 residues. The CDR3 DNA reads as TGTGCCAGCAGTACAAGGAGCTATGGCTACACCTTC. It specifies CASSTRSYGYTF.